This T cell receptor (beta chain) comes out of a study of CXCR3-negative and CXCR3-positive naive CD8 T cells. Whole-study findings and limits: CXCR3-negative and CXCR3-positive naive cells shared comparable TRBV-TRBJ usage, but memory cells did not. CXCR3-positive naive cells carried more hydrophobic TRB CDR3s than CXCR3-negative naive cells did.

Germline V gene data show CDR1 as SEHNR and CDR2 as FQNEAQ (reference sequence). This CDR3 region has 15 residues. UMI-labeled 5' RACE yielded the TRB cDNA libraries. With the 5' RACE reads reprocessed, TCRdb shows one record per CDR3 protein and no DNA. The data include 5,000 to 6,500 distinct CDR3 sequences; the top ten clones carry about 1.7%. This clonotype is identified as medium-sized (0.01 to 0.1%) from frequency. Its cognate antigen is unknown. The sequencing sample was made of naive CXCR3- CD8+ T cells from blood. Subset: CD45RO-CCR7+CD27+CD95- naive CD8+ T cells lacking CXCR3 (TNR3-). The gene calls are TRBV7-9 and TRBJ2-5; TCRdb's D gene call, TRBD1, goes unchecked for lack of DNA. The sequence was collected from a human donor in good health. Some clones in this sample may be carry-over from other donors' samples. The CDR3 loop is CASSIRDRGQETQYF.